Included here is one T cell receptor beta chain sequence, with context. Its antigen remains unknown. After constant-region reverse-primer amplification, full-length variable regions underwent semi-nested PCR with Nested Universal Primer A. TCRdb fed the 5' RACE reads into MiXCR, producing one record per CDR3 protein. The sample records about 32,000 distinct CDR3 sequences, 24% being singletons. The CDR3 spans 18 residues. Germline loops: CDR1 MGHRA, CDR2 YSYEKL. Trimming took off 4 bases at V and 3 bases at J, with 25 bases between the two ends. Study-wide points: Tumor Tregs overlapped most with tumor, then blood, naive CD4+ cells. Whole repertoires were not studied in the larger cohort, only one V-J beta rearrangement. In terms of TCR gene usage, tumor memory CD4+ T cells clustered together with blood and lymph node memory CD4+ cells, as well as with lymph node naive CD4+ cells.

Sequencing was done on a sample of memory CD4+ T cells sorted from blood. Subset described: memory CD4+ T cells, CD4+CD45RO+CD25-. This chain joins TRBV4-1 and TRBJ2-7; D perhaps matches TRBD2 (5 bases). This receptor was obtained from a female donor with breast cancer. This CDR3 is CASSPLMNLARGFYEQYF. The CDR3 DNA reads as TGCGCCAGCAGCCCCCTTATGAATTTAGCCCGGGGATTCTACGAGCAGTACTTC.